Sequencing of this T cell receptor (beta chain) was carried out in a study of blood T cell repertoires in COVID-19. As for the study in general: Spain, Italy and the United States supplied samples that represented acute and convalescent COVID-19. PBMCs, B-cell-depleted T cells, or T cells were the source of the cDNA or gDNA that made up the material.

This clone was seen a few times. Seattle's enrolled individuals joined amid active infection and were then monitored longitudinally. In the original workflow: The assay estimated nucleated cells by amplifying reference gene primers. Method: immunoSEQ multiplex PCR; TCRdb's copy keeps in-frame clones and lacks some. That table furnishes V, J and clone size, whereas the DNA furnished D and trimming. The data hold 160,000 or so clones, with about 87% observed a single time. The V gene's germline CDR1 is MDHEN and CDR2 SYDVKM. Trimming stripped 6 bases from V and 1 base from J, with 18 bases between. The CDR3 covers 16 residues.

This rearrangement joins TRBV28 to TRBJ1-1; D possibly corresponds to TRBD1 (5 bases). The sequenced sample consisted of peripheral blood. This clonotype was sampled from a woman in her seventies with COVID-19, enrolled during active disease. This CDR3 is CASRAPGVEGNTEAFF. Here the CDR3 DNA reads TGTGCCAGCAGAGCCCCGGGGGTCGAGGGGAACACTGAAGCTTTCTTT.